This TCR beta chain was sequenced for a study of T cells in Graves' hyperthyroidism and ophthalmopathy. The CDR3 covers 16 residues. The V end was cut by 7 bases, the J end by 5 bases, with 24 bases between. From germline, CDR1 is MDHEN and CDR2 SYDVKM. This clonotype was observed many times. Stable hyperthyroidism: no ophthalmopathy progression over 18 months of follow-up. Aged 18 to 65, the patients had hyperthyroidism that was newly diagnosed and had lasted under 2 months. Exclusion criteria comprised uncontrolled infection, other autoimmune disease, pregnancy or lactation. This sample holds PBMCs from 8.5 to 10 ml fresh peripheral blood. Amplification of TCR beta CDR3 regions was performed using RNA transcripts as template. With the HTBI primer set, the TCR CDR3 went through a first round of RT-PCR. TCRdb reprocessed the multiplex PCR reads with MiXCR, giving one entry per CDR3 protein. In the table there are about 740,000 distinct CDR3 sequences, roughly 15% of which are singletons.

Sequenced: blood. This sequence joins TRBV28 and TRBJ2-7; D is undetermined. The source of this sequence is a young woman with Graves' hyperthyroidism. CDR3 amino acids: CASTPGGTHSPHEQYF. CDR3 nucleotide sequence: TGTGCCAGCACCCCCGGCGGCACCCACTCCCCTCACGAGCAGTACTTC.